The rows below give T cell receptor beta chains drawn from one sample of a study of OX40 agonist ivuxolimab in advanced cancers. The assay was immunoSEQ multiplex PCR, and TCRdb's table has in-frame clones only and misses some. The repertoire holds roughly 16,000 clones, with 65% to 80% as singletons. Sequencing was performed on CD4+ or CD8+ T cells sorted from blood, taken in a trial of the OX40 agonist ivuxolimab. These receptors were obtained from an adult with an advanced solid tumor such as melanoma, head and neck, liver or kidney cancer. CDR3s include the opening cysteine and the closing phenylalanine or tryptophan. Each record gives: V gene, J gene, clone size, CDR3 length, D gene, CDR3 DNA, CDR3 protein. D genes are given only for firm matches. Rows may omit the clone size; those that give it use once, few, many or a size class.

TRBV11-1	TRBJ2-7	.	14	.	TGTGCCAGCAGCTTAACCAGGGGCGAATCCGAGCAGTACTTC	CASSLTRGESEQYF
TRBV4-3	TRBJ2-7	once	14	.	TGCGCCAGCAGCCAAGAAAGGAACCTCTACGAGCAGTACTTC	CASSQERNLYEQYF
TRBV11-2	TRBJ1-1	medium-sized	13	.	TGTGCCAGCAGCTTAGCCGCGTTAACTGAAGCTTTCTTT	CASSLAALTEAFF
TRBV28	TRBJ1-1	.	13	.	TGTGCCAGCAGTTTGGGGCGGCGCACTGAAGCTTTCTTT	CASSLGRRTEAFF
TRBV7-7	TRBJ1-5	.	12	.	TGTGCCAGCAGCCCAGGGTTCCAGCCCCAGCATTTT	CASSPGFQPQHF
TRBV5-1	TRBJ2-3	once	15	TRBD2	TGCGCCAGCAGCGCCGGGACTAGCGGGAGAGATACGCAGTATTTT	CASSAGTSGRDTQYF
TRBV4-2	TRBJ2-7	.	15	.	TGTGCCAGCAGCCCTGGCGAGCAGACCTCCTACGAGCAGTACTTC	CASSPGEQTSYEQYF
TRBV7-2	TRBJ2-1	.	18	TRBD2	TGTGCCAGCAGCCCGGGACTAGCGGGAGTGGCACCACACAATGAGCAGTTCTTC	CASSPGLAGVAPHNEQFF
TRBV15	TRBJ2-7	.	16	.	TGTGCCACCAGCAGAGATTGGGGGGATTTCCAAGTTGAACAGTACTTC	CATSRDWGDFQVEQYF
TRBV6-5	TRBJ2-3	once	13	.	TGTGCCAGCAGTTATTCAGGGACAGATACGCAGTATTTT	CASSYSGTDTQYF
TRBV19	TRBJ1-2	.	15	TRBD1	TGTGCCAGTAGTATAGATGGACAGGGGGCGCCGGGCTACACCTTC	CASSIDGQGAPGYTF
TRBV30	TRBJ2-7	few	14	TRBD2	TGTGCCTGGAGGGGTGGAGCGGGAACCTACGAGCAGTACTTC	CAWRGGAGTYEQYF
TRBV5-1	TRBJ2-3	few	13	.	TGCGCCAGCAGCTGGGATTCCACAGATACGCAGTATTTT	CASSWDSTDTQYF
TRBV7-9	TRBJ1-6	.	14	.	TGTGCCAGCAGCTTAGGGGGTAGCAATTCACCCCTCCACTTT	CASSLGGSNSPLHF
TRBV19	TRBJ1-4	once	18	TRBD1	TGTGCCAGTAGTATTAGGGACAGGACGCCTCGAACTAATGAAAAACTGTTTTTT	CASSIRDRTPRTNEKLFF
TRBV28	TRBJ2-3	.	14	.	TGTGCCAGCAGTCCACCCCGGGACACAGATACGCAGTATTTT	CASSPPRDTDTQYF
TRBV7-6	TRBJ2-1	.	15	.	TGTGCCAGCAGCTCAAGCTGGGGCGGTGGCAATGAGCAGTTCTTC	CASSSSWGGGNEQFF
TRBV9	TRBJ2-7	.	16	TRBD1	TGTGCCAGCAGCGTAGAACCCGTACAGGGGGGCTACGAGCAGTACTTC	CASSVEPVQGGYEQYF
TRBV19	TRBJ2-3	.	17	TRBD2	TGTGCCAGTAGTATAGATACAGAGCGGGAGATCCCAGATACGCAGTATTTT	CASSIDTEREIPDTQYF
TRBV7-6	TRBJ2-3	.	12	.	TGTGCCAGCAGCTTAGGGGCGGGATATTGGTATTTT	CASSLGAGYWYF
TRBV5-1	TRBJ2-7	once	12	.	TGCGCCAGCAGCTTGGCGTCCGGGGATCAGTACTTC	CASSLASGDQYF
TRBV7-6	TRBJ2-5	few	14	TRBD2	TGTGCCAGCAGCCTACGGACTAGCGGAGAGACCCAGTACTTC	CASSLRTSGETQYF
TRBV7-3	TRBJ2-3	.	19	TRBD2	TGTGCCAGCAGCTTAAATCCGATTGGGACTAGCGGGAGATGGGATACGCAGTATTTT	CASSLNPIGTSGRWDTQYF